The TCR beta chain described here comes from a study of cytomegalovirus exposure and HLA in healthy donors. Broader study findings: In a later analysis, first-cohort TCR clusters were found to tend to co-occur in the approximately 120 validation repertoires.

About this clone itself: The antigen is not known.

The V gene end was trimmed by 1 base and the J gene end by 6 bases; junction bases not matched to a gene: 6. There are 16 residues in the CDR3. Germline V CDR1 and CDR2: MGHRA, YSYEKL. TCRdb keeps only in-frame clones here, not all; method: immunoSEQ multiplex PCR. The profile shows 120,000 to 150,000 clones, roughly 86% of them singletons. The chain links TRBV4-1 to TRBJ2-1; TRBD2 matches 10 bases. The sequenced sample was PBMCs. The sequence came from a woman aged 25 to 45 in good health and CMV-seronegative. CDR3 protein: CASSQVPSGGGNEQFF. Written as DNA, the CDR3 is TGCGCCAGCAGCCAAGTACCTAGCGGGGGCGGCAATGAGCAGTTCTTC.